This entry is about one T cell receptor (beta chain). Data came from immunoSEQ multiplex PCR; TCRdb stores just in-frame clones and leaves some out. The data show about 400,000 clones, roughly 90% seen once. The CDR3 has 16 amino acids. Trimming removed 0 bases at V and 6 bases at J, with 17 bases between. CDR1 and CDR2 (germline): LGHDT, YNNKEL (reference sequence). This entry comes from a study of blood T cell repertoires in COVID-19. Participants came from about 23 US areas, aged about 18 to 95 years. Participant reports of clinical history set cohort assignment. The sequenced sample was PBMCs or T cells enriched from blood (not recorded which). This chain uses TRBV3-1 (or the pseudogene TRBV3-2) with TRBJ1-1; D remains unclear. This receptor was obtained from a woman in her twenties or thirties with acute COVID-19. CDR3 sequence: CASSQDNRVDAAEAFF. For the CDR3, the DNA is TGTGCCAGCAGCCAAGATAATCGAGTTGATGCGGCTGAAGCTTTCTTT.